A single sample is the source of the 4 T cell receptor beta chains below, sequenced in a study of blood T cell repertoires in COVID-19 (dated by TCRdb to 2018 to 2020). Library generation was performed with the immunoSEQ multiplex PCR assay. As stored in TCRdb, this immuneACCESS dataset retains in-frame rearrangements with V and J assigned. A fraction of the clones does not appear; measured against another copy, unresolved V genes explain less than half of the discrepancy, and the remainder lacks a known reason. This sample comprises about 80,000 clones, roughly 80% of them detected only once. The ten largest clonotypes hold about 35% of the sample. The specimen sequenced was peripheral blood. These receptors came from an older woman with acute or convalescent COVID-19.

V and J are TRBV5-4 and TRBJ2-3; weak D call: TRBD1 (6 bases). The CDR3 is 16 residues long. The V end lost 4 bases, the J end lost 1 base, and 16 bases lay between the germline ends. The germline gives CDR1 SGHNT, CDR2 YYREEE (reference sequence). The CDR3 reads CASSGGHDTRTDTQYF. The DNA of the CDR3 is TGTGCCAGCAGCGGGGGACACGACACTCGCACAGATACGCAGTATTTT.

The J gene is TRBJ2-2, the V gene TRBV2; possible D gene TRBD1, 6 bases. The CDR3 has 14 residues. Germline CDR1 is SNHLY and CDR2 is FYNNEI. Trimming removed 6 bases from V and 1 base from J, with 9 bases in between. The CDR3 sequence is CASRRTENTGELFF. CDR3 bases: TGTGCCAGCAGAAGGACAGAGAACACCGGGGAGCTGTTTTTT.

The gene calls are TRBV2 and TRBJ1-1; D gene ambiguous. CDR3 length: 12 amino acids. Germline V CDR1 and CDR2: SNHLY, FYNNEI. The ends were cut back, 8 bases at V and 4 bases at J, with 11 bases in the middle. This chain's CDR3 is CASVGSLTEAFF. The DNA for the CDR3 is TGTGCCAGCGTGGGCAGCCTCACTGAAGCTTTCTTT.

The chain joins TRBV2 to TRBJ1-5, with 7 bases matching TRBD1. The CDR3 extends over 17 amino acids. CDR1 is SNHLY, CDR2 FYNNEI, per germline. J was trimmed by 0 bases and V by 8 bases; bases with no gene match: 13. The CDR3: CASRQGSSVYSNQPQHF. The CDR3 DNA reads TGTGCCAGCCGACAGGGTTCTTCTGTCTATAGCAATCAGCCCCAGCATTTT.